This T cell receptor (beta chain) was observed in a study of blood T cell repertoires in COVID-19. Study-level information: Sites in the United States, Italy and Spain provided acute and convalescent COVID-19 samples.

The CDR3 has 14 residues. V shed 9 bases, J shed 5 bases, and the junction held 10 bases outside the gene matches. The V gene's germline CDR1 is KGHDR and CDR2 SFDVKD. Recruits, aged about 18 to 90 years, lived in 25 or so US areas. Cohort 3 recovery required two negative PCRs, clearance, or symptom resolution. Sequenced by immunoSEQ multiplex PCR; TCRdb stores in-frame clones only, minus some. The sample has more than 450,000 clones; roughly 87% are singletons. This sequence was found in a woman aged 18 to 35 who had recovered from COVID-19. The rearrangement joins TRBV24-1 to TRBJ2-7, with 9 bases that match TRBD1. Sequenced input: PBMCs or T cells enriched from blood (not recorded which). CDR3: CATRPRDREHEQYF. The CDR3 coding sequence is TGTGCCACCCGGCCTCGGGACAGGGAACACGAGCAGTACTTC.